The 28 T cell receptor beta chains reported below all come from one sample, sequenced in a study of early T cells in non-severe SARS-CoV-2 infection. Via MiXCR, TCRdb re-called the 5' RACE reads, giving one row per CDR3 protein. The table lists more than 90,000 distinct CDR3 sequences, more than 9.5% of them singletons, with 4.5% to 5.5% in the top ten. The specimen sequenced was whole blood. The receptors originated from an adult who was a healthcare worker with PCR-confirmed SARS-CoV-2 infection or an uninfected control (not recorded which).

This clonotype was counted only a few times. The V gene is TRBV7-3, the J gene TRBJ2-3, with D possibly called TRBD1 or TRBD2 (5 bases each). CDR1 and CDR2 from the germline V gene are SGHTA and FQGTGA. Trimming left V 1 base short and J 4 bases short, with 9 bases between. There are 14 residues in the CDR3. DNA of the CDR3: TGTGCCAGCAGCTTAAGGGGGTTAGCAGATACGCAGTATTTT. Translating gives CASSLRGLADTQYF. The whole variable domain, filled in from reference TRBV7-3 and TRBJ2-3, reads GAGVSQTPSNKVTEKGKYVELRCDPISGHTALYWYRQSLGQGPEFLIYFQGTGAADDSGLPNDRFFAVRPEGSVSTLKIQRTERGDSAVYLCASSLRGLADTQYFGPGTRLTVL.

This clonotype was found many times. The chain carries TRBV27 and TRBJ1-6, with 8 bases fitting TRBD1. The germline V gene encodes CDR1 MNHEY and CDR2 SMNVEV (reference sequence). The CDR3 sequence is 17 residues long. The junction had 13 bases not matched to a gene; V was cut back by 5 bases and J by 7 bases. The CDR3 protein is CASSQTSGGAGNSPLHF. In DNA, the CDR3 is TGTGCCAGCAGTCAAACCTCAGGGGGCGCTGGGAATTCACCCCTCCACTTT.

In its sample, this clonotype was seen many times. The chain couples TRBV29-1 to TRBJ2-5, with 8 bases that match TRBD1. Germline V gives CDR1 SQVTM, CDR2 ANQGSEA. The V and J ends lost 6 bases and 5 bases, in that order; junction bases with no gene match: 8. This CDR3 is 13 amino acids long. The CDR3 sequence is CSVDPRGRETQYF. The CDR3 coding sequence is TGCAGCGTCGATCCCAGGGGGCGTGAGACCCAGTACTTC.

This clonotype was detected ten times or more. The V and J genes are TRBV6-1 and TRBJ2-5; D remains unclear. Germline V CDR1 and CDR2: MNHNS, SASEGT. The CDR3 is 13 residues long. V shed 4 bases and J shed 1 base, with 7 bases lying between them. CDR3 nucleotide sequence: TGTGCCAGCAGTGCCAGGATCCAAGAGACCCAGTACTTC. Protein product: CASSARIQETQYF.

The chain uses TRBV5-4 and TRBJ2-5, with 9 positions matching TRBD2. The V gene's germline CDR1 is SGHNT and CDR2 YYREEE (reference sequence). This CDR3 contains 16 residues. V lost 0 bases, J lost 7 bases, and 10 bases stayed unmatched. In DNA form, the CDR3 reads TGTGCCAGCAGCTTGGCCGGGGGACTAGCCGAAGGGACCCAGTACTTC. Translation gives CASSLAGGLAEGTQYF.

There are a few counts of this clonotype. In nucleotides, the CDR3 is TGTGCCAGCAGCGTAGTAGGGGGCGATGGCTACACCTTC. It is translated as CASSVVGGDGYTF. This sequence joins TRBV9 and TRBJ1-2, with 7 nucleotides matching TRBD1. Trimming cost V 0 bases and J 6 bases; bases outside gene matches: 2. Germline V gene lookup returns CDR1 SGDLS and CDR2 YYNGEE. CDR3 length equals 13 residues.

The chain couples TRBV6-1 to TRBJ1-1; 7 nucleotides match TRBD1. V dropped 6 bases and J dropped 1; count of bases not matched to a gene: 11. The CDR3 has 16 residues. Germline CDR1 is MNHNS and CDR2 is SASEGT. CDR3 nucleotides: TGTGCCAGCAGGCGAAACGCGGGACAGACGAACACTGAAGCTTTCTTT. Protein sequence: CASRRNAGQTNTEAFF.

V usage is TRBV7-9 and J usage is TRBJ1-6; no clear D. V shed 5 bases and J shed 11 bases, with 10 bases lying between them. CDR3 length equals 12 residues. In germline, CDR1 is SEHNR, CDR2 FQNEAQ (reference sequence). The CDR3 sequence: CASSPPFPPLHF. The CDR3 region has the DNA TGTGCCAGCAGCCCACCGTTTCCACCCCTCCACTTT.

This clonotype was seen a handful of times. V usage is TRBV20-1 and J usage is TRBJ2-1; no definite D call. Trimming removed 1 base from V and 2 bases from J, with 9 bases in between. CDR1 DFQATT and CDR2 SNEGSKA come from the germline V gene (reference sequence). The CDR3 consists of 14 residues. The CDR3 sequence is CSARVGSTYNEQFF. Written as DNA, the CDR3 is TGCAGTGCTAGAGTAGGCAGCACCTACAATGAGCAGTTCTTC.

The CDR3 nucleotides read TGTGCCAGCAGCTACCCCGGGGCCTCCTACGAGCAGTACTTC. Its translation is CASSYPGASYEQYF. V is TRBV7-9 and J is TRBJ2-7; the D call may be TRBD1 or TRBD2 (5 bases each). The CDR3 contains 14 residues. Germline V gene sequence: CDR1 SEHNR, CDR2 FQNEAQ (reference sequence). The ends were cut back, 4 bases at V and 0 bases at J, with 10 bases in the middle.

The genes are TRBV4-1 and TRBJ1-1, with no clear D. The CDR3 extends over 16 amino acids. Germline CDR1 and CDR2: MGHRA and YSYEKL. The V end lost 1 base, the J end lost 1 base, and 13 bases lay between the germline ends. CDR3 region: CASSQVPSTRNTEAFF. DNA for the CDR3: TGCGCCAGCAGCCAAGTACCCAGTACAAGGAACACTGAAGCTTTCTTT.

This clonotype showed up many times. CDR3 DNA sequence: TGTGCCAGCAGCCCCTTACGAGGTGAGGGAATTGAAGCTTTCTTT. It yields the protein CASSPLRGEGIEAFF. The rearrangement joins TRBV3-1 to TRBJ1-1; no firm D call. Deletions cut 4 bases from V and 7 bases from J, with 19 bases between. The CDR3 covers 15 residues. CDR1 and CDR2 (germline): LGHDT, YNNKEL (reference sequence).

At least ten counts were recorded for this clonotype. This sequence joins TRBV7-2 and TRBJ2-1; TRBD2 matches 9 bases. The V and J ends lost 1 base and 6 bases, in that order; junction bases with no gene match: 7. Germline CDR1 is SGHTA and CDR2 is FQGNSA. This CDR3 is built from 16 residues. The CDR3 loop is CASSLVRTSATNEQFF. The CDR3 bases are TGTGCCAGCAGCTTAGTTAGGACTAGCGCGACCAATGAGCAGTTCTTC.

The V call is TRBV7-2, the J call TRBJ2-3; D gene unclear. Between the trimmed V and J ends, which lost 2 bases and 2 bases, there was a span of 5 bases. Germline V gives CDR1 SGHTA, CDR2 FQGNSA. This CDR3 comprises 13 residues. The chain's CDR3 is CASSLMPTDTQYF. The CDR3 nucleotides are TGTGCCAGCAGCTTAATGCCCACAGATACGCAGTATTTT.

This clonotype was seen repeatedly, ten times or more. The rearrangement joins TRBV5-1 to TRBJ2-3; possible D gene TRBD1, 6 bases. V shed 3 bases and J shed 5 bases, with 16 bases lying between them. The CDR3 length is 15 residues. Germline V gene sequence: CDR1 SGHRS, CDR2 YFSETQ. The CDR3 sequence is CASSYRQDRGDTQYF. The CDR3 coding sequence is TGCGCCAGCAGCTACCGACAGGATCGGGGAGATACGCAGTATTTT.

This clonotype turned up a few times. The chain links TRBV4-1 to TRBJ2-2; D is possibly TRBD1 (5 bases). The V gene lost 4 bases and the J gene lost 4 bases, with 7 bases spanning the gap. The CDR3 runs to 13 residues. Germline V gene sequence: CDR1 MGHRA, CDR2 YSYEKL. Here the CDR3 reads CASSRQGTGELFF. CDR3 bases: TGCGCCAGCAGCCGTCAGGGCACCGGGGAGCTGTTTTTT.

This clonotype was detected a few times. The genes are TRBV28 and TRBJ2-3, with D possibly being TRBD2 (6 bases). The V end was cut by 6 bases, the J end by 3 bases, with 16 bases between. This CDR3 is built from 15 residues. Germline values: CDR1 MDHEN, CDR2 SYDVKM. The DNA of the CDR3 is TGTGCCAGCAGGCTGGAGGGGTTAGGAACAGATACGCAGTATTTT. Protein sequence: CASRLEGLGTDTQYF.

Only a few counts were recorded for this clonotype. V gene TRBV5-1 combines with J gene TRBJ2-4; TRBD1 agrees at 8 bases. The CDR3 runs 16 residues. After removal of 0 bases from V and 0 bases from J, the junction contained 2 bases not matched to a gene. Germline values: CDR1 SGHRS, CDR2 YFSETQ. The chain's CDR3 is CASSLVGTGAKNIQYF. CDR3 coding DNA: TGCGCCAGCAGCTTGGTCGGGACAGGAGCCAAAAACATTCAGTACTTC.

This rearrangement joins TRBV2 to TRBJ2-7, with D perhaps TRBD1 or TRBD2 (5 bases each). CDR1 is SNHLY and CDR2 is FYNNEI in the germline V gene. The CDR3 consists of 13 residues. Trimming removed 6 bases at V and 3 bases at J, with 12 bases between. This CDR3 reads CASSRDGYYEQYF. CDR3 sequence (DNA): TGTGCCAGCAGCCGGGACGGGTACTACGAGCAGTACTTC.

This chain uses TRBV6-6 with TRBJ1-1; D is ambiguous. Germline V gene sequence: CDR1 MNHNY, CDR2 SVGAGI (reference sequence). This CDR3 is built from 11 residues. The V and J ends lost 2 bases and 6 bases respectively, with 4 bases between them. CDR3 nucleotides: TGTGCCAGCAGTTACGTGTCTGAAGCTTTCTTT. It codes for CASSYVSEAFF.

This chain connects TRBV4-2 to TRBJ1-2; D remains unclear. Trimming removed 5 bases at V and 1 base at J, with 2 bases between. The CDR3 has 11 amino acids. Germline V gene sequence: CDR1 LGHNA, CDR2 YNFKEQ. The CDR3 DNA sequence: TGTGCCAGCAGCATTAACTATGGCTACACCTTC. Protein product: CASSINYGYTF.

The rearrangement uses TRBV18 and TRBJ1-1; D possibly corresponds to TRBD1 (5 bases). The germline V and J ends were trimmed by 3 bases and 0 bases, with 11 bases remaining between them. The CDR3 length is 15 residues. From germline, CDR1 is KGHSH and CDR2 LQKENI. CDR3 coding DNA: TGTGCCAGCTCACCTCCCGGGACCGTGAACACTGAAGCTTTCTTT. It yields the protein CASSPPGTVNTEAFF.

This clonotype was seen only a few times. The V and J genes are TRBV6-5 and TRBJ2-7; 7 bases align to TRBD1. With V trimmed by 4 bases and J by 4 bases, 10 bases remained unmatched. This CDR3 contains 15 residues. From germline, CDR1 is MNHEY and CDR2 SVGAGI. The CDR3 DNA reads TGTGCCAGCAGTTTGGACAGGTCGGTTTATTACGAGCAGTACTTC. Protein sequence: CASSLDRSVYYEQYF.

In this sample, this clonotype turned up a few times. This chain uses TRBV11-2 with TRBJ2-7; 7 nucleotides align to TRBD1. V dropped 5 bases and J dropped 5; count of bases not matched to a gene: 12. CDR1 and CDR2 from the germline V gene are SGHAT and FQNNGV. This CDR3 spans 15 amino acids. The CDR3, as DNA: TGTGCCAGCAGCCCACCGCACAGGGGTCGAAACGAGCAGTACTTC. This encodes CASSPPHRGRNEQYF.

This clonotype has a handful of counts. V usage is TRBV27 and J usage is TRBJ2-3, with D tentatively TRBD1 or TRBD2 (5 bases each). The CDR3 contains 15 residues. From germline, CDR1 is MNHEY and CDR2 SMNVEV (reference sequence). Trimming removed 4 bases from V and 3 bases from J, with 14 bases in between. The CDR3 spells CASSYRDPRTDTQYF. The DNA for the CDR3 is TGTGCCAGCAGTTACCGGGACCCCAGGACAGATACGCAGTATTTT.

Concerning this clonotype: A much larger clone differs from this one at a single base, so this may be a read error. The chain combines TRBV4-1 with TRBJ1-1; tentatively, D is TRBD1 (6 bases). The CDR3 loop spans 15 amino acids. The V gene lost 5 bases and the J gene lost 0 bases, with 13 bases spanning the gap. Germline CDR1 MGHRA, CDR2 YSYEKL. CDR3 region: CASSGGHGVNTEAFF. CDR3 DNA: TGCGCCAGCAGCGGGGGACACGGAGTGAACACTGAAGCTTTCTTT.

This clonotype was counted at least ten times. The J gene is TRBJ1-2, the V gene TRBV6-5; the D gene is possibly TRBD1 (6 bases). This CDR3 has 14 amino acids. The V end was cut by 8 bases, the J end by 2 bases, with 15 bases between. The germline CDR1 and CDR2 sequences are MNHEY and SVGAGI. This CDR3 is CASFGQTPNYGYTF. The DNA for the CDR3 is TGTGCCAGCTTCGGACAGACACCGAACTATGGCTACACCTTC.

Many counts were recorded for this clonotype. CDR3 sequence (DNA): TGCGCCCTCGCGGGAGGGTACAATGAGCAGTTCTTC. This gives the protein CALAGGYNEQFF. The chain carries TRBV20-1 and TRBJ2-1; 9 nucleotides match TRBD2. This CDR3 spans 12 amino acids. Germline CDR1 reads DFQATT; CDR2 reads SNEGSKA (reference sequence).